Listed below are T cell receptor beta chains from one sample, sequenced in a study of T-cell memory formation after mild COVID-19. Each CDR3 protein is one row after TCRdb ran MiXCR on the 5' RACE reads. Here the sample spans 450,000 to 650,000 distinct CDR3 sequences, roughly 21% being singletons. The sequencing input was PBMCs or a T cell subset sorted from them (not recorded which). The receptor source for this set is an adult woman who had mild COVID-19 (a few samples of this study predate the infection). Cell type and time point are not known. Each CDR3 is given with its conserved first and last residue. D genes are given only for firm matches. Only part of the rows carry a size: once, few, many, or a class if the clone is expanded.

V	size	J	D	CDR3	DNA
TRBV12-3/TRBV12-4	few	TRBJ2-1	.	CASSPLAAGAYNEQFF	TGTGCCAGCAGTCCGCTGGCTGCGGGGGCTTACAATGAGCAGTTCTTC
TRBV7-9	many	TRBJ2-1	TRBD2	CASTPTSGRLVSYNEQFF	TGTGCCAGCACCCCGACTAGCGGGAGACTTGTCTCGTACAATGAGCAGTTCTTC
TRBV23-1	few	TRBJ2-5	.	CASSRASMQTQYF	TGCGCCAGCAGTCGGGCATCTATGCAGACCCAGTACTTC
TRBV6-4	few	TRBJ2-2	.	CASSDTSLPGELFF	TGTGCCAGCAGTGACACTAGCCTTCCCGGGGAGCTGTTTTTT
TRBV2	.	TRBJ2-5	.	CASSEGGTLSKETQYF	TGTGCCAGCAGTGAAGGTGGGACGCTTTCTAAAGAGACCCAGTACTTC
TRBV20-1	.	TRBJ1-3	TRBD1	CSAPEPGTAISGNTIYF	TGCAGTGCTCCGGAACCCGGGACAGCTATCTCTGGAAACACCATATATTTT
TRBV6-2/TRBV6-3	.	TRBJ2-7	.	CASSYILDGSYEQYF	TGTGCCAGCAGTTATATCCTTGACGGATCCTACGAGCAGTACTTC
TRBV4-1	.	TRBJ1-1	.	CASSQEGPTNLMNTEAFF	TGCGCCAGCAGCCAAGAGGGACCGACGAATCTCATGAACACTGAAGCTTTCTTT
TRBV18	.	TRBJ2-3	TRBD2	CASSPSLAGVADTQYF	TGTGCCAGCTCACCAAGTCTAGCGGGAGTCGCAGATACGCAGTATTTT
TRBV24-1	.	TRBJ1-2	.	CATSDYLQGSGYTF	TGTGCCACCAGTGATTACTTACAGGGCAGTGGCTACACCTTC
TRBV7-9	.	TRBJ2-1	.	CASSPIPGHSYNEQFF	TGTGCCAGCAGCCCCATCCCAGGGCATTCCTACAATGAGCAGTTCTTC
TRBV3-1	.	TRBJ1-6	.	CASSLAALGSPLHF	TGTGCCAGCAGCCTGGCGGCCCTTGGATCACCCCTCCACTTT
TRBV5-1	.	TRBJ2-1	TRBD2	CASSSGGTSVHNEQFF	TGCGCCAGCAGCTCTGGGGGGACTAGCGTACACAATGAGCAGTTCTTC
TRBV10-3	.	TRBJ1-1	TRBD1	CAISARTGGNTEAFF	TGTGCCATCAGTGCCCGGACAGGGGGGAACACTGAAGCTTTCTTT
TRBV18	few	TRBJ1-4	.	CASSPKRGGDPTNEKLFF	TGTGCCAGCTCACCTAAACGAGGCGGAGATCCAACTAATGAAAAACTGTTTTTT
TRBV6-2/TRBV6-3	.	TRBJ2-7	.	CASSPRGDWDDEQYF	TGTGCCAGCAGCCCAAGGGGGGACTGGGACGACGAGCAGTACTTC
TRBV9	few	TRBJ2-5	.	CASSVPPQETQYF	TGTGCCAGCAGTGTCCCCCCCCAAGAGACCCAGTACTTC
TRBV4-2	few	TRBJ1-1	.	CASSKERARTEAFF	TGTGCCAGCAGCAAAGAAAGGGCGCGGACTGAAGCTTTCTTT
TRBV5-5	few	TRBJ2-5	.	CASSYRDSFATQYF	TGTGCCAGCAGCTACCGGGACTCATTCGCGACCCAGTACTTC
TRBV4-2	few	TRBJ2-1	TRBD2	CASSQEGGEQFF	TGTGCCAGCAGCCAAGAGGGAGGGGAGCAGTTCTTC
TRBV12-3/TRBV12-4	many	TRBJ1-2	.	CASSLNYGYTF	TGTGCCAGCAGTTTGAACTATGGCTACACCTTC
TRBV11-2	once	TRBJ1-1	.	CASSSLYRVTEAFF	TGTGCCAGCAGCTCCCTTTATAGGGTCACTGAAGCTTTCTTT
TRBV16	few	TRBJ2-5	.	CASSQAVETQYF	TGTGCCAGCAGCCAAGCGGTGGAGACCCAGTACTTC